The 29 T cell receptor beta chains below all came from one sample that was sequenced in a study of cytomegalovirus exposure and HLA in healthy donors. PCR amplification relied on 60 Vbeta primers (plus 13 Jbeta primers). Only in-frame clones appear in the TCRdb table, and some are missing; sequencing was by immunoSEQ multiplex PCR. The top ten clones hold over 8.5% of a sample with approximately 85,000 clones, 72% of them seen once. Sample: PBMCs. Receptors originate from a woman in her thirties or forties in good health and CMV-seropositive.

The chain combines TRBV6-5 with TRBJ2-2; possible D gene TRBD1, 6 bases. V gave up 2 bases and J gave up 9 bases, with 16 bases separating them. CDR1 MNHEY and CDR2 SVGAGI come from the germline V gene. CDR3 size: 15 residues. The CDR3 DNA reads TGTGCCAGCAGTTACACACCAACAGGGACCAGGGAGCTGTTTTTT. Its protein product is CASSYTPTGTRELFF.

The V gene is TRBV6-1, the J gene TRBJ1-2, with D maybe TRBD1 (5 bases). The CDR3 extends over 12 amino acids. V lost 6 bases and J 7 bases, leaving 12 bases between the germline ends. Germline assignment: CDR1 MNHNS and CDR2 SASEGT. CDR3 bases: TGTGCCAGCAGGACAGACCTGGCTGGCTACACCTTC. As protein: CASRTDLAGYTF.

This clone was recorded only once. This chain connects TRBV7-9 to TRBJ1-4; TRBD1 is a possible D gene (5 bases). The ends were cut back, 5 bases at V and 8 bases at J, with 15 bases in the middle. CDR3 length: 14 residues. Germline lookup yields CDR1 SEHNR and CDR2 FQNEAQ (reference sequence). CDR3 loop: CASSRQQTYEKLFF. The CDR3 nucleotides are TGTGCCAGCAGCCGACAGCAAACCTACGAAAAACTGTTTTTT.

This clone was observed a handful of times. V is TRBV12-5 and J is TRBJ2-1; TRBD2 matches 7 bases. The CDR3 loop spans 14 amino acids. The junction had 6 bases not matched to a gene; V was cut back by 7 bases and J by 3 bases. Germline V gene data show CDR1 as LGHNT and CDR2 as FRNRAP. The CDR3 DNA sequence: TGTGCTAGTGAAGGGCTAGCGGACTACAATGAGCAGTTCTTC. Its translation is CASEGLADYNEQFF.

The chain recombines TRBV5-1 with TRBJ2-1, with 11 bases aligning to TRBD2. Trimming removed 2 bases from V and 2 bases from J; junction bases left unmatched: 3. The CDR3 spans 16 residues. CDR1 and CDR2 from the germline V gene are SGHRS and YFSETQ. CDR3 sequence: CASSFRLAGTYNEQFF. The CDR3 region has the DNA TGCGCCAGCAGCTTTAGACTAGCGGGGACCTACAATGAGCAGTTCTTC. Full variable domain (remainder filled in from reference TRBV5-1 and TRBJ2-1): KAGVTQTPRYLIKTRGQQVTLSCSPISGHRSVSWYQQTPGQGLQFLFEYFSETQRNKGNFPGRFSGRQFSNSRSEMNVSTLELGDSALYLCASSFRLAGTYNEQFFGPGTRLTVL.

The gene calls are TRBV7-9 and TRBJ1-1; tentative D call: TRBD1 (5 bases). This CDR3 has 14 residues. From germline, CDR1 is SEHNR and CDR2 FQNEAQ (reference sequence). V lost 7 bases to trimming and J lost 2 bases, with 14 bases between them. The CDR3 region has the DNA TGTGCCAGCACCTTCGGGCAGGGAAACACTGAAGCTTTCTTT. Translation: CASTFGQGNTEAFF.

The V and J genes are TRBV11-2 and TRBJ1-5; D is unresolved. CDR3 size: 13 residues. V was trimmed by 5 bases and J by 0 bases, leaving 5 bases between them. The germline V gene encodes CDR1 SGHAT and CDR2 FQNNGV. The CDR3 nucleotides read TGTGCCAGCAGCCCCAATAGCAATCAGCCCCAGCATTTT. Its translation: CASSPNSNQPQHF. The complete variable domain, with remaining parts taken from reference TRBV11-2 and TRBJ1-5, reads EAGVAQSPRYKIIEKRQSVAFWCNPISGHATLYWYQQILGQGPKLLIQFQNNGVVDDSQLPKDRFSAERLKGVDSTLKIQPAKLEDSAVYLCASSPNSNQPQHFGDGTRLSIL.

The chain uses TRBV29-1 and TRBJ2-7, with 10 positions matching TRBD1. CDR1 and CDR2 from the germline V gene are SQVTM and ANQGSEA. V trimming: 2 bases; J trimming: 1 base; junction bases outside the gene matches: 5. CDR3 length equals 15 residues. The CDR3 loop reads CSVELGTGVSYEQYF. The CDR3 DNA follows: TGCAGCGTTGAACTAGGGACAGGGGTTTCCTACGAGCAGTACTTC.

The chain uses TRBV7-9 and TRBJ2-1; 8 bases are shared with TRBD2. Trimming at V came to 5 bases and at J to 9 bases, leaving 9 bases not matched to a gene. The CDR3 totals 14 residues. The germline gives CDR1 SEHNR, CDR2 FQNEAQ (reference sequence). Here the CDR3 DNA reads TGTGCCAGCAGCACGGGAGGGGTTAACGGTGAGCAGTTCTTC. This gives the protein CASSTGGVNGEQFF.

Comments on this clone: Other DNA sequences in this specimen translate into the identical CDR3. The CDR3 DNA is TGTGCCTGGAGTGTCAATAGTCAAGAGACCCAGTACTTC. Translation gives CAWSVNSQETQYF. The chain combines TRBV30 with TRBJ2-5; no reliable D call. V gave up 0 bases and J gave up 2 bases, with 7 bases separating them. Germline lookup yields CDR1 GTSNPN and CDR2 SVGIG (reference sequence). The CDR3 runs to 13 residues.

This clone was seen only once. The chain joins TRBV7-9 to TRBJ2-1, with a possible D match to TRBD2 (5 bases). V lost 1 base and J 1 base, leaving 11 bases between the germline ends. The CDR3 is made up of 16 amino acids. Germline V gene data show CDR1 as SEHNR and CDR2 as FQNEAQ (reference sequence). The CDR3 loop reads CASSLDRTLSYNEQFF. DNA for the CDR3: TGTGCCAGCAGCTTAGACCGGACTTTGTCCTACAATGAGCAGTTCTTC. Supplemented by reference TRBV7-9 and TRBJ2-1, the full variable domain reads DTGVSQNPRHKITKRGQNVTFRCDPISEHNRLYWYRQTLGQGPEFLTYFQNEAQLEKSRLLSDRFSAERPKGSFSTLEIQRTEQGDSAMYLCASSLDRTLSYNEQFFGPGTRLTVL.

For this clone: This is likely a read error, given that the CDR3 carries no conserved phenylalanine or tryptophan at its end. The V gene is TRBV29-1, the J gene TRBJ1-1; no clear D. The CDR3 has 13 residues. Germline CDR1 reads SQVTM; CDR2 reads ANQGSEA. Trimming took 5 bases from V and 2 from J, leaving 12 bases between them. Here the CDR3 DNA reads TGCAGCGTTTATAACTACCGAAACACTGAAGCTTTCTCT. Protein product: CSVYNYRNTEAFS.

The chain combines TRBV28 with TRBJ1-5, with D perhaps TRBD1 (6 bases). This CDR3 comprises 15 residues. Looked up from germline, CDR1 is MDHEN and CDR2 is SYDVKM. Trimming cost V 6 bases and J 0 bases, with 12 bases left between them. The CDR3 region has the DNA TGTGCCAGCAGCGGCCGCAGGGGTAGCAATCAGCCCCAGCATTTT. Translating it yields CASSGRRGSNQPQHF.

The chain employs TRBV2 and TRBJ2-7; a possible D gene is TRBD2 (6 bases). Per germline, CDR1 SNHLY and CDR2 FYNNEI. The CDR3 has 12 residues. The V end lost 6 bases, the J end lost 10 bases, and 16 bases lay between the germline ends. In DNA, the CDR3 is TGTGCCAGCAGGCCCGGGGGAGGTCACCAGTACTTC. Translating gives CASRPGGGHQYF. The whole variable domain, filled in from reference TRBV2 and TRBJ2-7, reads EPEVTQTPSHQVTQMGQEVILRCVPISNHLYFYWYRQILGQKVEFLVSFYNNEISEKSEIFDDQFSVERPDGSNFTLKIRSTKLEDSAMYFCASRPGGGHQYFGPGTRLTVT.

The rearrangement links TRBV7-2 to TRBJ1-3; maybe TRBD1 (6 bases). CDR3 length equals 13 residues. CDR1 and CDR2 from the germline V gene are SGHTA and FQGNSA. V was shortened by 4 bases and J by 2 bases, with 6 bases between the two germline ends. CDR3 loop: CASSSGAGNTIYF. CDR3 DNA: TGTGCCAGCAGCTCAGGGGCTGGAAACACCATATATTTT. Using reference TRBV7-2 and TRBJ1-3 for the parts outside the CDR3, the full variable domain is GAGVSQSPSNKVTEKGKDVELRCDPISGHTALYWYRQSLGQGLEFLIYFQGNSAPDKSGLPSDRFSAERTGGSVSTLTIQRTQQEDSAVYLCASSSGAGNTIYFGEGSWLTVV.

CDR3 in amino acids: CASSPGGWGNQPQHF. In DNA form, the CDR3 reads TGTGCCAGCAGTCCAGGGGGCTGGGGCAATCAGCCCCAGCATTTT. This rearrangement joins TRBV6-5 to TRBJ1-5; TRBD1 aligns across 8 bases. CDR1 and CDR2 (germline): MNHEY, SVGAGI. With 5 bases clipped from V and 2 bases from J, the junction kept 5 bases outside the gene matches. There are 15 residues in the CDR3.

The chain combines TRBV28 with TRBJ1-1; D is uncertain. Germline CDR1 MDHEN, CDR2 SYDVKM. Trimming removed 5 bases from V and 0 bases from J, with 10 bases in between. CDR3 size: 14 residues. Here the CDR3 reads CASSPVGVNTEAFF. As DNA, the CDR3 is TGTGCCAGCAGTCCCGTGGGAGTGAACACTGAAGCTTTCTTT.

This chain links TRBV6-5 with TRBJ1-2; no reliable D call. V was shortened by 2 bases and J by 7 bases, with 8 bases between the two germline ends. Germline CDR1 MNHEY, CDR2 SVGAGI. The CDR3 totals 12 residues. The CDR3 nucleotides are TGTGCCAGCAGTTACGGTCCTAGTGGCTACACCTTC. This translates into CASSYGPSGYTF.

The V gene is TRBV19, the J gene TRBJ1-1, with 7 bases lining up with TRBD1. The CDR3 sequence is 15 residues long. Germline lookup yields CDR1 LNHDA and CDR2 SQIVND (reference sequence). Trimming took 6 bases from V and 0 from J; bases not matched to a gene: 7. The CDR3 DNA reads as TGTGCCAGTAGCTTTTCCGGGACAGTGAACACTGAAGCTTTCTTT. Its protein product is CASSFSGTVNTEAFF. Together with reference TRBV19 and TRBJ1-1, the CDR3 gives the full variable domain: DGGITQSPKYLFRKEGQNVTLSCEQNLNHDAMYWYRQDPGQGLRLIYYSQIVNDFQKGDIAEGYSVSREKKESFPLTVTSAQKNPTAFYLCASSFSGTVNTEAFFGQGTRLTVV.

The rearrangement uses TRBV30 and TRBJ1-3; 8 positions agree with TRBD1. The CDR3 length is 17 residues. Germline loops: CDR1 GTSNPN, CDR2 SVGIG (reference sequence). With V trimmed by 1 base and J by 0 bases, 8 bases remained unmatched. The CDR3 DNA reads as TGTGCCTGGAGTGCCACAGGGGGGGTTTTCTCTGGAAACACCATATATTTT. It is translated as CAWSATGGVFSGNTIYF.

The CDR3 here is CASSPLSRGDTGELFF. Written as DNA, the CDR3 is TGCGCCAGCAGCCCTCTTTCGCGGGGGGACACCGGGGAGCTGTTTTTT. The chain recombines TRBV5-1 with TRBJ2-2, with 8 bases fitting TRBD2. The trim removed 4 bases at V and 3 bases at J, leaving 8 bases unmatched. CDR3 length equals 16 residues. CDR1 SGHRS and CDR2 YFSETQ come from the germline V gene.

The chain recombines TRBV7-9 with TRBJ1-1, with TRBD1 identical over 8 bases. Losses at the gene ends were 1 base for V and 1 base for J; bases not matched to a gene: 5. This CDR3 contains 16 residues. Germline V gene data show CDR1 as SEHNR and CDR2 as FQNEAQ (reference sequence). The CDR3 region is CASSLDRGQGNTEAFF. The CDR3 nucleotides are TGTGCCAGCAGCTTAGATCGTGGACAGGGGAACACTGAAGCTTTCTTT.

The sample holds one count of this clone. The gene calls are TRBV23-1 and TRBJ2-7; 7 nucleotides line up with TRBD1. TRBV23-1 is an open reading frame whose function is uncertain. V was pared by 6 bases and J by 0 bases, with 11 bases of the junction left unmatched. The CDR3 has 16 amino acids. The CDR3 protein is CASRPAGQGDSYEQYF. The CDR3 DNA sequence: TGCGCCAGCAGACCTGCCGGGCAGGGGGACTCCTACGAGCAGTACTTC.

The rearrangement links TRBV7-2 to TRBJ1-2; no clear D gene. Between the trimmed V and J ends, which lost 4 bases and 5 bases, there was a span of 17 bases. Per germline, CDR1 SGHTA and CDR2 FQGNSA. The CDR3 runs 15 residues. In DNA form, the CDR3 reads TGTGCCAGCAGCTCTTACCAGCGGCAGGAGTATGGCTACACCTTC. Its protein product is CASSSYQRQEYGYTF.

The chain employs TRBV4-3 and TRBJ2-3; 8 bases match TRBD2. Germline V gives CDR1 LGHNA, CDR2 YSLEER. J was trimmed by 4 bases and V by 5 bases; bases with no gene match: 8. This CDR3 region has 15 residues. The CDR3 bases are TGCGCCAGCAGCTCGCGGGGGGTGGTGGCAGATACGCAGTATTTT. This sequence encodes CASSSRGVVADTQYF.

This chain uses TRBV4-3 with TRBJ1-5; perhaps TRBD1 as D (6 bases). CDR1 is LGHNA and CDR2 is YSLEER in the germline V gene. Trimming removed 0 bases at V and 7 bases at J, with 13 bases between. The CDR3 length is 15 residues. This CDR3 reads CASSQDRGGDQPQHF. In nucleotides, the CDR3 is TGCGCCAGCAGCCAAGATAGGGGGGGAGACCAGCCCCAGCATTTT.

The rearrangement joins TRBV27 to TRBJ1-5; D is possibly TRBD1 (6 bases). This CDR3 contains 14 residues. Trimming left V 3 bases short and J 4 bases short, with 10 bases between. Per the germline V gene, CDR1 is MNHEY and CDR2 is SMNVEV (reference sequence). CDR3 amino acids: CASSFRGSNQPQHF. Written as DNA, the CDR3 is TGTGCCAGCAGTTTTAGGGGGTCTAATCAGCCCCAGCATTTT.

The genes are TRBV27 and TRBJ2-7, with TRBD2 matching over 15 bases. CDR3 length equals 16 residues. The ends lost 2 bases at V and 5 bases at J; junction bases unmatched: 4. From germline, CDR1 is MNHEY and CDR2 SMNVEV (reference sequence). The CDR3 protein is CASSLGLAGGSHEQYF. DNA for the CDR3: TGTGCCAGCAGTTTAGGACTAGCGGGAGGGTCCCACGAGCAGTACTTC.

Only one count was recorded for this clone. The CDR3 spells CASSSGQFTDTQYF. CDR3 nucleotide sequence: TGCGCCAGCAGCTCGGGACAGTTCACAGATACGCAGTATTTT. V gene TRBV5-1 combines with J gene TRBJ2-3; 7 nucleotides agree with TRBD1. V was pared by 3 bases and J by 2 bases, with 3 bases of the junction left unmatched. The CDR3 length is 14 residues. Germline lookup yields CDR1 SGHRS and CDR2 YFSETQ.